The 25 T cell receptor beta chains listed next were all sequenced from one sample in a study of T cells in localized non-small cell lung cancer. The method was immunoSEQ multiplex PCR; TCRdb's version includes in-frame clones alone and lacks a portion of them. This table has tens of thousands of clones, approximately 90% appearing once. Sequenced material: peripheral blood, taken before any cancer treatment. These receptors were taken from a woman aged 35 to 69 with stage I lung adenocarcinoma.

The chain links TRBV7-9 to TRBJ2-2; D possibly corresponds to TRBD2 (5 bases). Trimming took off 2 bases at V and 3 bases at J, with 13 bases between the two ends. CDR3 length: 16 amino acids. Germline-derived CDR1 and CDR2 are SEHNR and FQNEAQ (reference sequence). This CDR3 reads CASSLRGGEDTGELFF. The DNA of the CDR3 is TGTGCCAGCAGCTTACGGGGTGGTGAGGACACCGGGGAGCTGTTTTTT.

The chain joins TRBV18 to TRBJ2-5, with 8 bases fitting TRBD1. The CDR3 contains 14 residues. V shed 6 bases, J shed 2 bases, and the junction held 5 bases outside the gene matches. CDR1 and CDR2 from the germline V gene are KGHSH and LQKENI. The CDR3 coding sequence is TGTGCCAGCTCCCTCAACAGGGGGCAAGAGACCCAGTACTTC. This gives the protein CASSLNRGQETQYF.

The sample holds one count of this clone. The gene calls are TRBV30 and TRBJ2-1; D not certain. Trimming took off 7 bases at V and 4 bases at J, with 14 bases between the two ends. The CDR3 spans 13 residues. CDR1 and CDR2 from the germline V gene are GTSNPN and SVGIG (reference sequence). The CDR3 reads CASRTATYNEQFF. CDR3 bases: TGTGCCTCCCGGACGGCGACTTACAATGAGCAGTTCTTC.

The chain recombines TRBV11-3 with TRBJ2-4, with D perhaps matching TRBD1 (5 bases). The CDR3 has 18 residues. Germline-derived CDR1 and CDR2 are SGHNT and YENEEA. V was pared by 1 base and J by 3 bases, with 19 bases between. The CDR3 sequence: CASSLGARTQVVKNIQYF. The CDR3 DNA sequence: TGTGCCAGCAGCTTAGGCGCCCGGACACAGGTGGTCAAAAACATTCAGTACTTC.

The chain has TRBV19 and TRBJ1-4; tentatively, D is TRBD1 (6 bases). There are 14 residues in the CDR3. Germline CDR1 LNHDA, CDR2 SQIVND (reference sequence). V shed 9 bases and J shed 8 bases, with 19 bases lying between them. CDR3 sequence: CASRPARGREKLFF. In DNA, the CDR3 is TGTGCCAGCCGCCCGGCCAGGGGACGCGAAAAACTGTTTTTT.

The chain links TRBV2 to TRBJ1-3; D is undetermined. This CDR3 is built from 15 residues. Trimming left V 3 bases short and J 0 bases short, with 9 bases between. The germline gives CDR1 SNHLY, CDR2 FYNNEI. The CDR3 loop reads CASSDGQTSGNTIYF. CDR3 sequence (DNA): TGTGCCAGCAGTGATGGGCAGACCTCTGGAAACACCATATATTTT.

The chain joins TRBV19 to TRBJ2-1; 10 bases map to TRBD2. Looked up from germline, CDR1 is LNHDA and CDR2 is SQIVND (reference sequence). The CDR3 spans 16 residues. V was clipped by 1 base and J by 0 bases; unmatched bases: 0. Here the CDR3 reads CASSIASGSSYNEQFF. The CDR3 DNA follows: TGTGCCAGTAGTATAGCTAGCGGGAGCTCCTACAATGAGCAGTTCTTC.

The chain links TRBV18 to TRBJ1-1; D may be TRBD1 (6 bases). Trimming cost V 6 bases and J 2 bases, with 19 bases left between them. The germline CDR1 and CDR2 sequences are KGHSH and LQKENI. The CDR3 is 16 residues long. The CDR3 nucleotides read TGTGCCAGCTCGTCAGGAGTCGGGGGCGCTAACACTGAAGCTTTCTTT. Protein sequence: CASSSGVGGANTEAFF.

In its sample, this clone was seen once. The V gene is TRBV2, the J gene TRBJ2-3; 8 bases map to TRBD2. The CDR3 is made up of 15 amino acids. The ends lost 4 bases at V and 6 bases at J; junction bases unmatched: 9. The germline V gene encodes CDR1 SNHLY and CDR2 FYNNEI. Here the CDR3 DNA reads TGTGCCAGCAGTGCAGAAGCGGGAGAGGTGGATACGCAGTATTTT. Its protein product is CASSAEAGEVDTQYF.

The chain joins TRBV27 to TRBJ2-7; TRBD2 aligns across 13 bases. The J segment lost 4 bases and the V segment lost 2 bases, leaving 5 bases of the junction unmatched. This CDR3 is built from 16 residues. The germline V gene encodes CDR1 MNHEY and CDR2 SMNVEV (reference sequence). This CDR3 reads CASSLKRLAGGYEQYF. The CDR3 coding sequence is TGTGCCAGCAGTTTAAAGAGACTAGCGGGAGGTTACGAGCAGTACTTC.

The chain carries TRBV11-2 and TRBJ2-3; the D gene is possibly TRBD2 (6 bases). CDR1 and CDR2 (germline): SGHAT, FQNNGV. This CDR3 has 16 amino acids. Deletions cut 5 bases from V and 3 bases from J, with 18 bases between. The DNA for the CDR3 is TGTGCCAGCAGCCCCGGACTAATCCTGTTGACAGATACGCAGTATTTT. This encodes CASSPGLILLTDTQYF.

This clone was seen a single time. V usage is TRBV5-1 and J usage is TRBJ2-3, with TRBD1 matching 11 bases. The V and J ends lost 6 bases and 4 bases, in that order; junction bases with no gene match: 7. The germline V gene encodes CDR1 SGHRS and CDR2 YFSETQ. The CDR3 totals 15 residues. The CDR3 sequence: CASNRDRGVSDTQYF. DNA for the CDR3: TGCGCCAGCAACCGGGACAGGGGGGTTTCAGATACGCAGTATTTT.

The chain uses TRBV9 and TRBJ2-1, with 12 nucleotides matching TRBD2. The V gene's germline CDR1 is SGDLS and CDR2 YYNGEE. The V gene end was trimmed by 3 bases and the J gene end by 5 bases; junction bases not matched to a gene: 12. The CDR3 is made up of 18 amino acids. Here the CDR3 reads CASSESQTSGSRDNEQFF. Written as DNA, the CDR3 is TGTGCCAGCAGCGAGTCCCAGACTAGCGGGAGTCGGGACAATGAGCAGTTCTTC.

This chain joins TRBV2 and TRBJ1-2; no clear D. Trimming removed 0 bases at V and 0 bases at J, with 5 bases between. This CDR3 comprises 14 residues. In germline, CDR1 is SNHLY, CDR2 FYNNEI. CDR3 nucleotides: TGTGCCAGCAGTGAAGCCTCAACTAACTATGGCTACACCTTC. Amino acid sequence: CASSEASTNYGYTF.

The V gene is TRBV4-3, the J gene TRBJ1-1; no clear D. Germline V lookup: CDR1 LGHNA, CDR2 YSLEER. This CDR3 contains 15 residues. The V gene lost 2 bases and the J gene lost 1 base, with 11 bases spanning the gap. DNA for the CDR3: TGCGCCAGCAGCCAAAGGGCCAGCTCGAACACTGAAGCTTTCTTT. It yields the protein CASSQRASSNTEAFF.

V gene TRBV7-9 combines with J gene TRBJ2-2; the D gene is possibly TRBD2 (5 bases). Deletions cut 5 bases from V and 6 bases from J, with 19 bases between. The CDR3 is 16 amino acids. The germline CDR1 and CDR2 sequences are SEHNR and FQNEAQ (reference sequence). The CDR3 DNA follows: TGTGCCAGCAGCGGCAGAGGACTCTCCCGCCCCGGGGAGCTGTTTTTT. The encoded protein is CASSGRGLSRPGELFF.

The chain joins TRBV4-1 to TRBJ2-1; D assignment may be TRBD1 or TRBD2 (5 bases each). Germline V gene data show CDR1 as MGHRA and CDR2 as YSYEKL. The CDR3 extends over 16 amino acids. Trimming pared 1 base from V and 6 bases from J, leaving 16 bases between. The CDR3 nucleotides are TGCGCCAGCAGCCAAGGGGGGAACAGAGCCTTCAATGAGCAGTTCTTC. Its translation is CASSQGGNRAFNEQFF.

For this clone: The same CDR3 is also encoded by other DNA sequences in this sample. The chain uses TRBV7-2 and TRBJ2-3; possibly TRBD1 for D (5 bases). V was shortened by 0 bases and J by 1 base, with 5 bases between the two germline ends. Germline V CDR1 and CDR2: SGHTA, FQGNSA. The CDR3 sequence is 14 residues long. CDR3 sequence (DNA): TGTGCCAGCAGCTTAGCGACAGGCACAGATACGCAGTATTTT. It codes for CASSLATGTDTQYF. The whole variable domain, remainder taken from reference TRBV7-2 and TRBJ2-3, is GAGVSQSPSNKVTEKGKDVELRCDPISGHTALYWYRQSLGQGLEFLIYFQGNSAPDKSGLPSDRFSAERTGGSVSTLTIQRTQQEDSAVYLCASSLATGTDTQYFGPGTRLTVL.

CDR3 sequence reads: CASSATSGRLVHEQFF. The CDR3 bases are TGTGCCAGCAGCGCAACTAGCGGGAGGTTGGTACATGAGCAGTTCTTC. The rearrangement uses TRBV9 and TRBJ2-1; 12 nucleotides line up with TRBD2. Germline-derived CDR1 and CDR2 are SGDLS and YYNGEE. The CDR3 length is 16 residues. V shed 3 bases, J shed 8 bases, and the junction held 9 bases outside the gene matches. The full variable domain, completed using reference TRBV9 and TRBJ2-1, is DSGVTQTPKHLITATGQRVTLRCSPRSGDLSVYWYQQSLDQGLQFLIQYYNGEERAKGNILERFSAQQFPDLHSELNLSSLELGDSALYFCASSATSGRLVHEQFFGPGTRLTVL.

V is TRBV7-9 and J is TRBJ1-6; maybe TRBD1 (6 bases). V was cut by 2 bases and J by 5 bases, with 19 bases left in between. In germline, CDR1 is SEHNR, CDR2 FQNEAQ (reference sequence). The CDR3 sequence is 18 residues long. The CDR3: CASSLSRGGTINNSPLHF. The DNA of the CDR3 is TGTGCCAGCAGCTTATCCAGGGGAGGAACTATCAATAATTCACCCCTCCACTTT.

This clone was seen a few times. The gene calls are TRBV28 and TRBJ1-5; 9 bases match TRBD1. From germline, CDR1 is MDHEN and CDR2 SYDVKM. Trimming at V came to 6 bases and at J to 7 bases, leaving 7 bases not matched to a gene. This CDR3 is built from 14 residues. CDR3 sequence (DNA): TGTGCCAGCAGCTGGGTGGGACAGGGCCAGCCCCAGCATTTT. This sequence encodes CASSWVGQGQPQHF.

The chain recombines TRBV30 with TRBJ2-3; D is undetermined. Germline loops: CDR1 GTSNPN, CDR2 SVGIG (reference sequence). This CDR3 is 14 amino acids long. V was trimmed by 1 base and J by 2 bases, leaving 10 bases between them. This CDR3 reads CAWSGLAVTDTQYF. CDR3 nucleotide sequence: TGTGCCTGGAGTGGGTTAGCCGTCACAGATACGCAGTATTTT.

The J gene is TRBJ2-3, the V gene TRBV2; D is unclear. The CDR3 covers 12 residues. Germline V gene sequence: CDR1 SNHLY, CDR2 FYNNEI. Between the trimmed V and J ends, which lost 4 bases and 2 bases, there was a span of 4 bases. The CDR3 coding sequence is TGTGCCAGCAGTGGTGACACAGATACGCAGTATTTT. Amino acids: CASSGDTDTQYF.

The DNA for the CDR3 is TGTGCCAGCTCACCCTTGGGACAGGGGTACAATGAGCAGTTCTTC. This translates into CASSPLGQGYNEQFF. The chain has TRBV18 and TRBJ2-1, with 10 bases fitting TRBD1. There are 15 residues in the CDR3. Trimming took 3 bases from V and 4 from J; bases not matched to a gene: 3. CDR1 is KGHSH, CDR2 LQKENI, per germline.

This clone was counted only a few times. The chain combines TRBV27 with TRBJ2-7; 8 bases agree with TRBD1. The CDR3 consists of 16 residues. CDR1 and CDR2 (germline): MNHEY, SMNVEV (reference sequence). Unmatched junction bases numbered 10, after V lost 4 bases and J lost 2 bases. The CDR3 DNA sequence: TGTGCCAGCAGTTCCCGGCCGACAGGGGTGGCCTACGAGCAGTACTTC. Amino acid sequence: CASSSRPTGVAYEQYF.